This T cell receptor (beta chain) derives from a study of identical twins. This clonotype was picked up many times. The target antigen is unknown. TCRdb used MiXCR to reprocess the 5' RACE reads, holding one entry per CDR3 protein. The repertoire includes approximately 600,000 distinct CDR3 sequences, roughly 6.6% of them detected once, and about 1.5% sits in the top ten. Study-wide points: Out-of-frame sharing of TCR alpha in monozygotic twins was underestimated by models. Invariant cells of the MAIT and iNKT types might have partly distorted the zero-insertion analyses. Twins showed weaker excess sharing in their beta out-of-frame sequences.

Trimming at V came to 5 bases and at J to 4 bases, leaving 6 bases not matched to a gene. The CDR3 has 14 residues. All of the donors were Caucasians in good health. This same sample was also taken into another study, of yellow fever vaccine responses in identical twins.

The rearrangement joins TRBV12-3 or TRBV12-4 to TRBJ1-1, with 8 bases fitting TRBD1. This TCR derives from a young woman in good health. Sequenced sample: PBMCs. CDR3: CASSLRGLGTEAFF. The DNA for the CDR3 is TGTGCCAGCAGTCTCAGGGGGCTCGGCACTGAAGCTTTCTTT.